This T cell receptor beta chain is from a study of shared clonotypes between healthy human individuals. Whole-study context: The plates for each donor numbered three CD4 naive, three CD4 memory, two CD8 naive and one CD8 memory.

To note about this clone: Its antigen remains unidentified.

Study-wide results and caveats: Shared clonotypes: 4.5% to 6.5% naive CD4, about 4% naive CD8, 2% to 2.5% memory CD4, 0.4% to 0.45% memory CD8.

How the authors handled the data: ImmunoSEQ supplied junction-only sequences lacking quality scores, so filtering was different. Using immunoSEQ multiplex PCR, the repertoire was profiled, and TCRdb retains in-frame clones only, with some absent. D and trimming were read from the DNA, whereas the V and J calls and clone size are those reported in that table. The sample records 2.5 million or so clones, around nine tenths being singletons. Naive CD45RA+ and memory CD45RA-negative subsets were split from CD4+ cells. What was sequenced was naive CD4+ T cells sorted from blood. Subset of the sample: CD45RA+ positively selected. This TCR came from a man between 18 and 35 years old in good health.

The CDR3 reads CASSNRDSTYEQYF. As DNA, the CDR3 is TGTGCCAGCAGCAACCGGGACAGTACCTACGAGCAGTACTTC. The gene calls are TRBV7-9 and TRBJ2-7; TRBD1 matches at 7 bases. Germline V gives CDR1 SEHNR, CDR2 FQNEAQ (reference sequence). The CDR3 length is 14 residues. With V trimmed by 5 bases and J by 2 bases, 6 bases remained unmatched.